Sequencing of this TCR beta chain was carried out in a study of regulatory T cells in long-lasting Graves disease. Study results and caveats: Thyroid tissue was not sampled; only peripheral blood was. Favored usage of TRBV28, TRBJ1-2 and TRBJ2-5 was recorded in persistent disease. TCR diversity in persistent Graves' patients was below that of newly diagnosed ones. Among the persistent patients, fewer than 3,000 public clonotypes were shared, more than the roughly 990 shared among new patients.

Construction of the TCR beta libraries employed iRepertoire HTBI primers in conjunction with Arm-PCR of CDR3 regions. MiXCR was run by TCRdb on the multiplex PCR reads, yielding one entry per CDR3 protein. The profile covers 600,000 to 850,000 distinct CDR3 sequences, with approximately 31% appearing a single time and 40% to 50% taken by the ten largest. As concerns this clonotype: Its antigen is currently unknown.

Germline values: CDR1 SGHAT, CDR2 FQNNGV. The CDR3 spans 15 residues. V lost 1 base, J lost 5 bases, and 15 bases lay in between. This sample's time point: persistent/refractory GD, antithyroid drugs over 5 years with positive TRAb. From RNA extracted from PBMCs, the TCR library was made. The sample consisted of peripheral blood mononuclear cells (PBMCs), taken when the disease was refractory, from a patient treated with antithyroid drugs. The chain couples TRBV11-2 to TRBJ2-7, with D uncertain. This receptor was taken from a female donor with Graves disease. The CDR3 nucleotides are TGTGCCAGCAGCTTAGCTAGTAGGGTTCCCCACGAGCAGTACTTC. It translates to CASSLASRVPHEQYF.